These 24 T cell receptor beta chains were all obtained from the same sample, sequenced in a study of blood T cell repertoires in COVID-19. Produced via immunoSEQ multiplex PCR; TCRdb's table is partial and in-frame only. The sample consists of 100,000 or so clones, 85% to 95% of them appearing once. Sequenced input: peripheral blood. These TCRs come from a man in his fifties or sixties with active COVID-19.

The chain is built from TRBV20-1 and TRBJ2-1, with TRBD2 matching over 9 bases. Germline V gene lookup returns CDR1 DFQATT and CDR2 SNEGSKA (reference sequence). There are 14 residues in the CDR3. Unmatched junction bases numbered 8, after V lost 3 bases and J lost 8 bases. The CDR3 bases are TGCAGTGCTAGTGGGCGGGAGGGCTTCTATGAGCAGTTCTTC. Translating it yields CSASGREGFYEQFF.

This CDR3 reads CASSLQGWDTEAFF. The CDR3 nucleotides read TGTGCCAGCAGCTTACAGGGTTGGGACACTGAAGCTTTCTTT. V usage is TRBV5-5 and J usage is TRBJ1-1, with D possibly being TRBD1 (6 bases). The CDR3 covers 14 residues. From germline, CDR1 is SGHKS and CDR2 YYEKEE (reference sequence). With 2 bases removed from V and 3 bases from J, the gap between germline ends came to 11 bases.

The chain couples TRBV27 to TRBJ2-1; 7 nucleotides match TRBD1. Germline CDR1 reads MNHEY; CDR2 reads SMNVEV (reference sequence). With 3 bases clipped from V and 6 bases from J, the junction kept 5 bases outside the gene matches. The CDR3 consists of 14 residues. The chain's CDR3 is CASSFRDSSNEQFF. The CDR3 DNA is TGTGCCAGCAGTTTCCGGGACAGTTCCAATGAGCAGTTCTTC.

This clone was seen ten or more times. The V and J genes are TRBV28 and TRBJ2-5; no reliable D call. Germline loops: CDR1 MDHEN, CDR2 SYDVKM. This CDR3 comprises 11 residues. Trimming removed 6 bases at V and 5 bases at J, with 7 bases between. The CDR3 nucleotides are TGTGCCAGCAGGACTGGGGAGACCCAGTACTTC. Translation: CASRTGETQYF.

V and J are TRBV18 and TRBJ2-2; 8 bases agree with TRBD1. This CDR3 region has 15 residues. Germline V gene lookup returns CDR1 KGHSH and CDR2 LQKENI. V lost 6 bases to trimming and J lost 1 base; unmatched junction nucleotides: 4. CDR3 nucleotides: TGTGCCAGCTCCCCCGGGACAGGGAACACCGGGGAGCTGTTTTTT. Its translation: CASSPGTGNTGELFF.

This chain uses TRBV28 with TRBJ1-5; D gene uncertain. Germline loops: CDR1 MDHEN, CDR2 SYDVKM. Trimming took 3 bases from V and 1 from J, leaving 10 bases between them. The CDR3 contains 15 residues. The CDR3 reads CASSFGGQSNQPQHF. The CDR3 DNA sequence: TGTGCCAGCAGTTTTGGCGGCCAGAGCAATCAGCCCCAGCATTTT.

This clone has more than one count but fewer than ten. The chain carries TRBV6-5 and TRBJ2-7; 9 positions agree with TRBD2. Trimming took 8 bases from V and 4 from J; bases not matched to a gene: 12. Germline assignment: CDR1 MNHEY and CDR2 SVGAGI. This CDR3 is 15 amino acids long. The CDR3 DNA follows: TGTGCCAGCGGGGTGCGGGAGGGCCTTTGGTACGAGCAGTACTTC. Amino acid sequence: CASGVREGLWYEQYF.

This sequence joins TRBV7-9 and TRBJ2-1; 7 bases line up with TRBD2. There are 15 residues in the CDR3. CDR1 is SEHNR and CDR2 is FQNEAQ in the germline V gene (reference sequence). V shed 0 bases, J shed 9 bases, and the junction held 8 bases outside the gene matches. CDR3 DNA: TGTGCCAGCAGCTTAGCGCGGGCGGGAGCGGGTGAGCAGTTCTTC. Translated, it gives CASSLARAGAGEQFF. Complete variable domain (other parts from reference TRBV7-9 and TRBJ2-1): DTGVSQNPRHKITKRGQNVTFRCDPISEHNRLYWYRQTLGQGPEFLTYFQNEAQLEKSRLLSDRFSAERPKGSFSTLEIQRTEQGDSAMYLCASSLARAGAGEQFFGPGTRLTVL.

The rearrangement joins TRBV11-2 to TRBJ1-1; tentative D call: TRBD1 (5 bases). Germline-derived CDR1 and CDR2 are SGHAT and FQNNGV. The CDR3 is 13 residues long. Trimming removed 2 bases from V and 8 bases from J, with 12 bases in between. The CDR3 DNA follows: TGTGCCAGCAGCTTATGGAGGGGTGAAGAAGCTTTCTTT. Its protein is CASSLWRGEEAFF.

The chain links TRBV7-3 to TRBJ2-7, with a weak D call TRBD1 (8 bases). Germline V lookup: CDR1 SGHTA, CDR2 FQGTGA. V was clipped by 3 bases and J by 6 bases, with 12 bases between them. The CDR3 is 13 amino acids. The CDR3: CASSLDREGEQYF. The CDR3 bases are TGTGCCAGCAGCTTGGACAGGGAGGGCGAGCAGTACTTC.

The genes are TRBV28 and TRBJ2-7, with a tentative D call TRBD2 (6 bases). The CDR3 is 12 amino acids. The germline V gene has CDR1 MDHEN and CDR2 SYDVKM. V dropped 6 bases and J dropped 7 bases, with 13 bases sitting between them. The CDR3 loop is CASSLWREEQYF. CDR3 bases: TGTGCCAGCAGCCTCTGGAGGGAAGAGCAGTACTTC.

The chain employs TRBV11-3 and TRBJ2-1; D gene uncertain. Deletions cut 1 base from V and 5 bases from J, with 6 bases between. CDR3 length equals 13 residues. The germline V gene has CDR1 SGHNT and CDR2 YENEEA. The CDR3 reads CASSLGANNEQFF. The CDR3 region has the DNA TGTGCCAGCAGCTTAGGGGCGAACAATGAGCAGTTCTTC.

The chain joins TRBV7-9 to TRBJ2-3, with 7 bases identical to TRBD2. The CDR3 covers 14 residues. The germline V gene encodes CDR1 SEHNR and CDR2 FQNEAQ (reference sequence). V was clipped by 1 base and J by 6 bases; unmatched bases: 4. CDR3: CASSLDQGGDTQYF. CDR3 bases: TGTGCCAGCAGCTTAGATCAGGGAGGGGATACGCAGTATTTT.

About this clone: Other DNA sequences in the sample encode the same CDR3. This chain connects TRBV7-3 to TRBJ2-3; D is undetermined. CDR3 length: 12 residues. V was pared by 5 bases and J by 0 bases, with 3 bases between. CDR1 is SGHTA, CDR2 FQGTGA, per germline. The CDR3 DNA reads TGTGCCAGCAGCCCGAGCACAGATACGCAGTATTTT. It encodes CASSPSTDTQYF.

The chain couples TRBV7-6 to TRBJ2-1, with D tentatively TRBD2 (5 bases). The CDR3 totals 17 residues. In germline, CDR1 is SGHVS, CDR2 FNYEAQ. Trimming stripped 0 bases from V and 6 bases from J, with 18 bases between. For the CDR3, the DNA is TGTGCCAGCAGCTTAGCGCCCTCGGACTCTTCAATCAATGAGCAGTTCTTC. Its translation is CASSLAPSDSSINEQFF. Full variable domain (outside the CDR3, taken from reference TRBV7-6 and TRBJ2-1): GAGVSQSPRYKVTKRGQDVALRCDPISGHVSLYWYRQALGQGPEFLTYFNYEAQQDKSGLPNDRFSAERPEGSISTLTIQRTEQRDSAMYRCASSLAPSDSSINEQFFGPGTRLTVL.

The chain carries TRBV2 and TRBJ1-5; TRBD1 matches at 8 bases. Germline-derived CDR1 and CDR2 are SNHLY and FYNNEI. V dropped 4 bases and J dropped 1; count of bases not matched to a gene: 3. This CDR3 spans 15 amino acids. The CDR3 coding sequence is TGTGCCAGCAGTGCCAGGGGGCGAAGCAATCAGCCCCAGCATTTT. It is translated as CASSARGRSNQPQHF. The full variable domain, in which reference TRBV2 and TRBJ1-5 provide the parts outside the CDR3, is EPEVTQTPSHQVTQMGQEVILRCVPISNHLYFYWYRQILGQKVEFLVSFYNNEISEKSEIFDDQFSVERPDGSNFTLKIRSTKLEDSAMYFCASSARGRSNQPQHFGDGTRLSIL.

This chain joins TRBV5-1 and TRBJ1-6; the match to TRBD1 covers 9 bases. The CDR3 spans 15 residues. Germline CDR1 reads SGHRS; CDR2 reads YFSETQ. The V segment lost 1 base and the J segment 7 bases; nucleotides outside the gene matches: 3. The CDR3 here is CASSLTGTGNSPLHF. DNA of the CDR3: TGCGCCAGCAGCTTGACCGGGACAGGGAATTCACCCCTCCACTTT. Complete variable domain (other parts from reference TRBV5-1 and TRBJ1-6): KAGVTQTPRYLIKTRGQQVTLSCSPISGHRSVSWYQQTPGQGLQFLFEYFSETQRNKGNFPGRFSGRQFSNSRSEMNVSTLELGDSALYLCASSLTGTGNSPLHFGNGTRLTVT.

This rearrangement joins TRBV4-1 to TRBJ1-1, with D unresolved. Germline assignment: CDR1 MGHRA and CDR2 YSYEKL. CDR3 length equals 14 residues. The V and J ends lost 3 bases and 3 bases respectively, with 11 bases between them. Here the CDR3 reads CASSQWAGDTEAFF. CDR3 in DNA: TGCGCCAGCAGCCAGTGGGCGGGCGACACTGAAGCTTTCTTT.

J is TRBJ1-6 and V is TRBV30, with 7 bases lining up with TRBD1. The V gene end was trimmed by 1 base and the J gene end by 13 bases; junction bases not matched to a gene: 10. In germline, CDR1 is GTSNPN, CDR2 SVGIG (reference sequence). This CDR3 spans 14 amino acids. The DNA of the CDR3 is TGTGCCTGGAGTGAAGGGACAGTGCCTAATCCCCTCCACTTT. It specifies CAWSEGTVPNPLHF.

This chain links TRBV10-3 with TRBJ1-1; 9 bases match TRBD1. J lost 5 bases, V lost 5 bases, and 9 bases had no gene match. This CDR3 is 15 amino acids long. Looked up from germline, CDR1 is ENHRY and CDR2 is SYGVKD. The DNA of the CDR3 is TGTGCCATCAGTACCCGGACAGGGGTAGGGACTGAAGCTTTCTTT. Protein sequence: CAISTRTGVGTEAFF.

The V and J genes are TRBV3-1 (or the pseudogene TRBV3-2) and TRBJ2-7, with 9 positions matching TRBD2. The CDR3 contains 14 residues. V was clipped by 3 bases and J by 4 bases; unmatched bases: 4. Per the germline V gene, CDR1 is LGHDT and CDR2 is YNNKEL (reference sequence). The CDR3 DNA reads TGTGCCAGCAGCCATAGCGGGAGTAGGTACGAGCAGTACTTC. Its protein is CASSHSGSRYEQYF.

This chain links TRBV19 with TRBJ2-2, with TRBD2 identical over 7 bases. V lost 7 bases to trimming and J lost 5 bases; unmatched junction nucleotides: 7. This CDR3 contains 14 residues. Germline V gives CDR1 LNHDA, CDR2 SQIVND (reference sequence). The CDR3 coding sequence is TGTGCCAGTAATGGCGGGAGAGGAACCGGGGAGCTGTTTTTT. Amino acids: CASNGGRGTGELFF. The complete variable domain, with remaining parts taken from reference TRBV19 and TRBJ2-2, reads DGGITQSPKYLFRKEGQNVTLSCEQNLNHDAMYWYRQDPGQGLRLIYYSQIVNDFQKGDIAEGYSVSREKKESFPLTVTSAQKNPTAFYLCASNGGRGTGELFFGEGSRLTVL.

J is TRBJ1-5 and V is TRBV15; 9 positions match TRBD1. Germline lookup yields CDR1 LNHNV and CDR2 YYDKDF (reference sequence). V trimming: 2 bases; J trimming: 6 bases; junction bases outside the gene matches: 11. CDR3 size: 17 residues. The DNA of the CDR3 is TGTGCCACCAGCAGACTTACAACACAGGGGGCAGGTCAGCCCCAGCATTTT. Its protein is CATSRLTTQGAGQPQHF. Complete variable domain (other parts from reference TRBV15 and TRBJ1-5): DAMVIQNPRYQVTQFGKPVTLSCSQTLNHNVMYWYQQKSSQAPKLLFHYYDKDFNNEADTPDNFQSRRPNTSFCFLDIRSPGLGDTAMYLCATSRLTTQGAGQPQHFGDGTRLSIL.

The CDR3 DNA is TGCAGCGCCCTGGGGGGAGAGAGCTCCTACGAGCAGTACTTC. It yields the protein CSALGGESSYEQYF. This chain links TRBV29-1 with TRBJ2-7, with D possibly TRBD2 on 6 matching bases. Trimming stripped 7 bases from V and 0 bases from J, with 16 bases between. This CDR3 is built from 14 residues. Germline loops: CDR1 SQVTM, CDR2 ANQGSEA.